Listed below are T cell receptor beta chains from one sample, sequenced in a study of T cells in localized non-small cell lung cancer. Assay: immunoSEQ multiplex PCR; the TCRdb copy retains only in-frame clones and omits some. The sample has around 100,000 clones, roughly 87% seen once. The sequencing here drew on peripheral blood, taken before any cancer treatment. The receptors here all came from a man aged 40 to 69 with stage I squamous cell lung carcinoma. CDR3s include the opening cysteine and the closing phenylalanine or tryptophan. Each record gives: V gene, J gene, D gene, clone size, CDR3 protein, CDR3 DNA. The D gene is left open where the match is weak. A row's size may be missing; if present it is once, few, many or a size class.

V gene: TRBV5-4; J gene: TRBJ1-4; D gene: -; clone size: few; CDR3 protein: CASSLIGQNNEKLFF; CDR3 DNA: TGTGCCAGCAGCTTGATCGGACAGAATAATGAAAAACTGTTTTTT
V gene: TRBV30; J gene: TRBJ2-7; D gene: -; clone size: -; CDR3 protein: CAWSVNRGYEQYF; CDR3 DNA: TGTGCCTGGAGTGTAAATAGGGGCTACGAGCAGTACTTC
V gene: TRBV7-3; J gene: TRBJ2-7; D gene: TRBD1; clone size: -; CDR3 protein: CASSLGTGAYEQYF; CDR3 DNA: TGTGCCAGCAGCTTAGGGACAGGTGCCTACGAGCAGTACTTC
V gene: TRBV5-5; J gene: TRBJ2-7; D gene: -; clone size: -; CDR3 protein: CASSLVAYEQYF; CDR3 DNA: TGTGCCAGCAGCTTGGTGGCGTACGAGCAGTACTTC
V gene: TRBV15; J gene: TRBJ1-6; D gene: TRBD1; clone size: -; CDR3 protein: CATSSGTDNSPLHF; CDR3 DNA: TGTGCCACCAGCTCCGGGACAGATAATTCACCCCTCCACTTT
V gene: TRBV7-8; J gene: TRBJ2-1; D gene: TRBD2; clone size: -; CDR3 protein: CASSLLSGGVYNEQFF; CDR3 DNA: TGTGCCAGCAGTTTACTTAGCGGGGGGGTCTACAATGAGCAGTTCTTC
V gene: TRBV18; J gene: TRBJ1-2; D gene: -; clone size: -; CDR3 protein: CASSPPLGALGGYTF; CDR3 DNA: TGTGCCAGCTCACCACCGTTGGGGGCGCTGGGTGGCTACACCTTC
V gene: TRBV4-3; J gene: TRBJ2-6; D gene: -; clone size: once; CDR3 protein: CASSQVVGDGANVLTF; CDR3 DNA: TGCGCCAGCAGCCAAGTGGTAGGGGATGGGGCCAACGTCCTGACTTTC
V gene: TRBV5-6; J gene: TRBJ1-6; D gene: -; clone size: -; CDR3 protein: CASSLYLGGGSPLHF; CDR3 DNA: TGTGCCAGCAGCTTATATCTGGGGGGAGGTTCACCCCTCCACTTT
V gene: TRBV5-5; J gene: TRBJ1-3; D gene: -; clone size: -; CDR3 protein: CASSFEGSGNTIYF; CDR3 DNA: TGTGCCAGCAGCTTTGAGGGCTCTGGAAACACCATATATTTT
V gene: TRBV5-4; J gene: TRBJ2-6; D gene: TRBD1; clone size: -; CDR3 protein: CASSFPPGQGASGANVLTF; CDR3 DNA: TGTGCCAGCAGCTTTCCTCCGGGACAGGGGGCCTCTGGGGCCAACGTCCTGACTTTC
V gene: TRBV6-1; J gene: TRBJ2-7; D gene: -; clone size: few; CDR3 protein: CASTPGGNEGREQYF; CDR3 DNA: TGTGCCAGCACTCCCGGGGGCAACGAAGGTAGGGAGCAGTACTTC
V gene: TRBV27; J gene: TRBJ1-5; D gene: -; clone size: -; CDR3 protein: CASSRHSNQPQHF; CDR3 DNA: TGTGCCAGCAGTAGACATAGCAATCAGCCCCAGCATTTT
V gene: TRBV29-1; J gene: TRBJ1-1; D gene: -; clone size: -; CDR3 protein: CSVDSGSRF; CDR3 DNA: TGCAGCGTCGATTCTGGATCACGCTTT
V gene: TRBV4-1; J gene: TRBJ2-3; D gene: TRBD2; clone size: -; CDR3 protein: CASSQDGAGVRRDTQYF; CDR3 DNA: TGCGCCAGCAGCCAAGACGGAGCGGGGGTGCGCAGAGATACGCAGTATTTT
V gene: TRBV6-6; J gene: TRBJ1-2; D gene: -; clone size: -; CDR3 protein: CASGQSYGYTF; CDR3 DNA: TGTGCCAGCGGGCAGTCCTATGGCTACACCTTC
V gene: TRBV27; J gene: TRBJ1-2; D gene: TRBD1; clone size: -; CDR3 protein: CASRPTGGYGYTF; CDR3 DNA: TGTGCCAGCAGACCCACAGGGGGCTATGGCTACACCTTC
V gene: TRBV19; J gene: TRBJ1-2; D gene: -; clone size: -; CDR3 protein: CASSLTPLKTNYGYTF; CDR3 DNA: TGTGCCAGTAGCTTGACACCCTTAAAGACTAACTATGGCTACACCTTC
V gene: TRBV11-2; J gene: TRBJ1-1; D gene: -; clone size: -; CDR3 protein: CASSLDPGVRAEAFF; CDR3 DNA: TGTGCCAGCAGCTTAGATCCGGGGGTTAGGGCTGAAGCTTTCTTT
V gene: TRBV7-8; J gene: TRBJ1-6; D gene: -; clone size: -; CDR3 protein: CASSPVGESPLHF; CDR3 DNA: TGTGCCAGCAGCCCCGTGGGGGAATCACCCCTCCACTTT
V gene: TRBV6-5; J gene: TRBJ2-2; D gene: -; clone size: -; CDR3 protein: CASFGVGNTGELFF; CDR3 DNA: TGTGCCAGCTTCGGGGTCGGGAACACCGGGGAGCTGTTTTTT
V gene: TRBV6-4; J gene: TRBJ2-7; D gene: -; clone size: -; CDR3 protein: CASSDPSGGEYEQYF; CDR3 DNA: TGTGCCAGCAGTGATCCTTCCGGGGGCGAATACGAGCAGTACTTC
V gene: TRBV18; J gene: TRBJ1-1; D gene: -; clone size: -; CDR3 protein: CASSPDRGSTEAFF; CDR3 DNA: TGTGCCAGCTCACCGGATAGGGGGAGCACTGAAGCTTTCTTT
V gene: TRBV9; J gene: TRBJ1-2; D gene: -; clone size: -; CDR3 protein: CASSVDRINYGYTF; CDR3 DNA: TGTGCCAGCAGCGTAGACCGGATAAACTATGGCTACACCTTC